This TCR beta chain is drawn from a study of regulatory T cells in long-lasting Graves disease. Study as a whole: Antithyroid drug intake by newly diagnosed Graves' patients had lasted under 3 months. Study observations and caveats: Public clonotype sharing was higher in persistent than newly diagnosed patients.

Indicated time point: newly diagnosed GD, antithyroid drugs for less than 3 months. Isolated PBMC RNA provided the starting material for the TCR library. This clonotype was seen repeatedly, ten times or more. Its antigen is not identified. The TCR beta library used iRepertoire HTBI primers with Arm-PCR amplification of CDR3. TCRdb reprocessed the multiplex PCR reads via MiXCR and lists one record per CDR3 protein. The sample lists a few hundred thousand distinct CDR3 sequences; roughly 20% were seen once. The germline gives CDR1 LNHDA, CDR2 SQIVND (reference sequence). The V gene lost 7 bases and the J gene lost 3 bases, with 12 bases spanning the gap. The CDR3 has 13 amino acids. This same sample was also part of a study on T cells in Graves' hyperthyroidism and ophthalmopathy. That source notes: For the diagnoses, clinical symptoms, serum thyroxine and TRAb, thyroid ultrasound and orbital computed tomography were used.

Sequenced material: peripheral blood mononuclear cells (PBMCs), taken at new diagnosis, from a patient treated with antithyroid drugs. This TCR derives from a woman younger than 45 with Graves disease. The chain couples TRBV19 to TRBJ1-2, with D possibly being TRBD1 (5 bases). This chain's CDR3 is CASTRGRDYGYTF. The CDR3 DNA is TGTGCCAGTACACGGGGACGGGACTATGGCTACACCTTC. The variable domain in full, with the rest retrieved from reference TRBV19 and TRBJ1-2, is DGGITQSPKYLFRKEGQNVTLSCEQNLNHDAMYWYRQDPGQGLRLIYYSQIVNDFQKGDIAEGYSVSREKKESFPLTVTSAQKNPTAFYLCASTRGRDYGYTFGSGTRLTVV.